Sequencing of this T cell receptor beta chain was carried out in a study of neurological immune-mediated disorders. From germline, CDR1 is DFQATT and CDR2 SNEGSKA (reference sequence). V was pared by 3 bases and J by 4 bases, with 17 bases between. The CDR3 has 15 amino acids. Study-level points and caveats: It was HTLV-1-associated myelopathy that showed the most TCR clonal expansion, while multiple sclerosis showed the least, falling below healthy controls. Grouping of repertoires by phylogeny put those of 18 of 34 multiple sclerosis patients into a single related-CDR3 cluster, a possible signature.

From 15-18 subjects, each sequencing run yielded over 160 million TCR-beta sequences. MiXCR, run by TCRdb on the 5' RACE reads, gives a single entry per CDR3 protein. The table includes tens of thousands of distinct CDR3 sequences, around 5.2% detected once. At least ten counts were recorded for this clonotype. No antigen is known for it. The clonotype originates from a man in his late teens or twenties with multiple sclerosis. Source material: PBMCs. The genes are TRBV20-1 and TRBJ2-3; no definite D call. DNA of the CDR3: TGCAGTGCTAGCCTCGGAGCGATTGGAGCAGATACGCAGTATTTT. This translates into CSASLGAIGADTQYF.